This T cell receptor (beta chain) is drawn from a study of cytomegalovirus exposure and HLA in healthy donors. V lost 1 base and J 7 bases, leaving 11 bases between the germline ends. CDR3 size: 14 residues. Germline V gene lookup returns CDR1 SGHDT and CDR2 YYEEEE. It was the approximately 120-subject validation cohort, separate from the approximately 700-subject first cohort, to which the donors belonged. Comments on this clone: The antigen is not known.

Study conclusions and caveats: Many donors carried some public TCRs, although rarity characterized most TCR sequences. According to a later analysis, TCR clusters from the first cohort tended to co-occur in the 120 or so validation repertoires.

This table comes from immunoSEQ multiplex PCR, and its TCRdb copy is limited to in-frame clones, with some not included. The data contain roughly 250,000 clones, approximately 87% of them singletons. The receptor was derived from a man between 18 and 35 years old in good health and CMV-seronegative. The chain recombines TRBV5-6 with TRBJ2-2; the D gene is possibly TRBD2 (5 bases). Sequencing was done on a sample of PBMCs. DNA for the CDR3: TGTGCCAGCAGCTTGAGTCCGCGGGTCGGGGAGCTGTTTTTT. It encodes CASSLSPRVGELFF.